The T cell receptor (beta chain) under discussion was sequenced for a study of shared clonotypes between healthy human individuals. Clones were sequenced by immunoSEQ multiplex PCR, and TCRdb holds only the in-frame ones, with some missing. In the table there are about 1.5 million clones, roughly 96% of which are singletons. Sequenced: naive CD4+ T cells sorted from blood. Subset in this sample: CD45RA+ positively selected. This receptor was identified in a man in his thirties or forties in good health.

The CDR3 DNA is TGTGCCAGTACCGAGCGGCCATTTAGCACAGATACGCAGTATTTT. Translated: CASTERPFSTDTQYF. The genes are TRBV19 and TRBJ2-3; D is perhaps TRBD2 (5 bases). From germline, CDR1 is LNHDA and CDR2 SQIVND (reference sequence). The ends were cut back, 7 bases at V and 0 bases at J, with 14 bases in the middle. This CDR3 comprises 15 residues.